A selection of T cell receptor beta chains follows, all from one sample in a study of cytomegalovirus exposure and HLA in healthy donors. The method was immunoSEQ multiplex PCR; TCRdb's version includes in-frame clones alone and lacks a portion of them. The sample has tens of thousands of clones. What was sequenced was PBMCs. All receptors derive from a young man in good health and CMV-seropositive. Both conserved end residues are part of each CDR3. The order of the fields is D gene, V gene, J gene, CDR3 DNA, CDR3 protein. The D gene is left open where the match is weak.

>TRBD1|TRBV4-1|TRBJ1-2
TGCGCCAGCAGCCAAGAGGTCAGGGACAGTGGCTACACCTTC
CASSQEVRDSGYTF
>.|TRBV28|TRBJ1-1
TGTGCCAGCACTGTATTAGGGGTGAACACTGAAGCTTTCTTT
CASTVLGVNTEAFF
>.|TRBV5-5|TRBJ1-1
TGTGCCAGCAGCTCCCAGACAGCGAACACTGAAGCTTTCTTT
CASSSQTANTEAFF
>.|TRBV19|TRBJ2-7
TGTGCCAGTAGTGGAGGGGACAGCTTTTCCTACGAGCAGTACTTC
CASSGGDSFSYEQYF
>.|TRBV28|TRBJ2-2
TGTGCCAGCAGTTTAGCGACGGAGGAGTACACCGGGGAGCTGTTTTTT
CASSLATEEYTGELFF
>.|TRBV5-1|TRBJ1-1
TGCGCCAGCAACGTGGGCCCGGCGACTGAAGCTTTCTTT
CASNVGPATEAFF
>.|TRBV4-1|TRBJ2-7
TGCGCCAGCAGCCAAGGCGGCGCTTTAGGTTACGAGCAGTACTTC
CASSQGGALGYEQYF
>TRBD1|TRBV29-1|TRBJ2-7
TGCAGCGTTGCGGGAAAGACAGGGGTTCCCAACGAGCAGTACTTC
CSVAGKTGVPNEQYF
>TRBD1|TRBV11-1|TRBJ2-6
TGTGCCAGCAGCCTAACACAGGGGGCTACTGGGGCCAACGTCCTGACTTTC
CASSLTQGATGANVLTF
>.|TRBV5-6|TRBJ1-2
TGTGCCAGCAGCTCAAGACAGATCTATGGCTACACCTTC
CASSSRQIYGYTF
>.|TRBV6-6|TRBJ1-5
TGTGCCAGCGGAGGTGGAGGCAATCAGCCCCAGCATTTT
CASGGGGNQPQHF
>.|TRBV5-1|TRBJ2-7
TGCGCCAGCAGGAACGGGGAAAGGGACGAGCAGTACTTC
CASRNGERDEQYF
>TRBD1|TRBV23-1|TRBJ1-2
TGCGCCAGCAGCCCCGGACAGGGCCCCTATGGCTACACCTTC
CASSPGQGPYGYTF
>TRBD1|TRBV5-1|TRBJ1-3
TGCGCCAGCAGACGTACAGGGGGCACCGGAAACACCATATATTTT
CASRRTGGTGNTIYF
>TRBD1|TRBV5-1|TRBJ1-4
TGCGCCAGCAGCTTGGGGGACAGCCTGGGGGAAAAACTGTTTTTT
CASSLGDSLGEKLFF
>.|TRBV19|TRBJ2-7
TGTGCCAGTAGTCCTCAGGGACAAAGCCTCTACGAGCAGTACTTC
CASSPQGQSLYEQYF
>TRBD1|TRBV28|TRBJ2-7
TGTGCCAGCAGTTTTACGGGAACAGGGGGGGAGCAGTACTTC
CASSFTGTGGEQYF
>.|TRBV7-7|TRBJ2-5
TGTGCCAGCAGCTTACATGACTATCAAGAGACCCAGTACTTC
CASSLHDYQETQYF
>.|TRBV5-6|TRBJ1-1
TGTGCCAGCAGCTTGGGCCCTCGGGGCACTGAAGCTTTCTTT
CASSLGPRGTEAFF
>TRBD1|TRBV11-3|TRBJ1-5
TGTGCCAGCACCCCCTACAGGGGGCGAAGTCAGCCCCAGCATTTT
CASTPYRGRSQPQHF
>TRBD2|TRBV9|TRBJ2-1
TGTGCCAGCAGCGTAGGGACTAGCGATGATGAGCAGTTCTTC
CASSVGTSDDEQFF
>TRBD1|TRBV7-9|TRBJ2-2
TGTGCCAGCGTCCGGGGCCGACAGGGGGCCGGGGAGCTGTTTTTT
CASVRGRQGAGELFF
>.|TRBV6-1|TRBJ1-3
TGTGCCAGCACCCGATGGGGGCGGAGTGGAAACACCATATATTTT
CASTRWGRSGNTIYF
>TRBD2|TRBV5-1|TRBJ2-7
TGCGCCAGCAGCAAGGGACTAGCGGGCATCTCCTACGAGCAGTACTTC
CASSKGLAGISYEQYF
>.|TRBV2|TRBJ1-4
TGTGCCACCAGCGAACAGGCCCGGGAAAAACTGTTTTTT
CATSEQAREKLFF
>TRBD2|TRBV7-9|TRBJ2-2
TGTGCCAGCAGCTCCCCACGGAGGAGCGGGGCGAACACCGGGGAGCTGTTTTTT
CASSSPRRSGANTGELFF
>TRBD2|TRBV29-1|TRBJ2-2
TGCAGCGTTGTAACGTGGGCGGGAGGGCGTACGCCGCCCGGGGAGCTGTTTTTT
CSVVTWAGGRTPPGELFF
>TRBD2|TRBV4-2|TRBJ2-2
TGTGCCAGCAGCCAAGCCGGGACTAGGAACACCGGGGAGCTGTTTTTT
CASSQAGTRNTGELFF
>.|TRBV7-6|TRBJ2-1
TGTGCCAGCAGCGGGCCTAGCCAAAGCTCCTACAATGAGCAGTTCTTC
CASSGPSQSSYNEQFF
>TRBD1|TRBV7-9|TRBJ2-3
TGTGCCAGCAGCTCTCGGGACAGGGAAGGAGATACGCAGTATTTT
CASSSRDREGDTQYF
>.|TRBV6-5|TRBJ2-1
TGTGCCAGCAGTTACTCGGAGGGAGTCGATGAGCAGTTCTTC
CASSYSEGVDEQFF
>.|TRBV6-1|TRBJ2-1
TGTGCCAGCGGGCAGGTTTACTACAATGAGCAGTTCTTC
CASGQVYYNEQFF
>TRBD1|TRBV18|TRBJ2-7
TGTGCCAGCTCACCTTCCGGGACAGGGGGCAGAGGCGAGCAGTACTTC
CASSPSGTGGRGEQYF
>.|TRBV28|TRBJ2-3
TGTGCCAGCAGTGCCTTGAGTCGCACAGATACGCAGTATTTT
CASSALSRTDTQYF
>.|TRBV2|TRBJ1-5
TGTGCCAGCAGTGAAGTTACGCCAGGGGACGGCAATCAGCCCCAGCATTTT
CASSEVTPGDGNQPQHF
>.|TRBV6-1|TRBJ1-1
TGTGCCAGCAGTGAAGGGGAGGAGGGTACTGAAGCTTTCTTT
CASSEGEEGTEAFF
>.|TRBV28|TRBJ1-5
TGTGCCAGCGGGCGTCTCGATCAGCCCCAGCATTTT
CASGRLDQPQHF
>.|TRBV4-2|TRBJ1-2
TGTGCCAGCAGCCAAGTTGACGACAGTGGGGGGTATGGCTACACCTTC
CASSQVDDSGGYGYTF
>.|TRBV7-3|TRBJ2-1
TGTGCCAGCAGCTTAATGGCCGCAGGTTTGAATGAGCAGTTCTTC
CASSLMAAGLNEQFF
>.|TRBV5-1|TRBJ1-2
TGCGCCAGCAGCTTGTACCCAGGGGCCAACTATGGCTACACCTTC
CASSLYPGANYGYTF
>.|TRBV7-9|TRBJ1-3
TGTGCCAGCAGCTCCTCTGGACACCTCCGCTCTGGAAACACCATATATTTT
CASSSSGHLRSGNTIYF
>.|TRBV12-1|TRBJ2-7
TGTGCCAGCAGCTTTTTTTGTGGGCTCGTTGGGGGACAGGCGGGCGAGCAGTACTTC
CASSFFCGLVGGQAGEQYF
>TRBD1|TRBV19|TRBJ2-1
TGTGCCAGTAGTAGGACAGGGGGACTTTATGAGCAGTTCTTC
CASSRTGGLYEQFF
>TRBD2|TRBV4-1|TRBJ2-7
TGCGCCAGCAGCCTTAGGACTAGCGGGAGCTCCTACGAGCAGTACTTC
CASSLRTSGSSYEQYF
>TRBD2|TRBV9|TRBJ2-1
TGTGCCAGCAGCGCCCCTTCTAGCGGCCCCTACAATGAGCAGTTCTTC
CASSAPSSGPYNEQFF
>.|TRBV27|TRBJ1-1
TGTGCCACCTCCCGGGGCACTGAAGCTTTCTTT
CATSRGTEAFF
>.|TRBV10-3|TRBJ1-2
TGTGCCATCAGTGAGATGGGAGGGGAGGATGGCTACACCTTC
CAISEMGGEDGYTF
>TRBD1|TRBV5-1|TRBJ1-5
TGCGCCAGCAGCCTGGGGACAGATAGCAATCAGCCCCAGCATTTT
CASSLGTDSNQPQHF
>TRBD2|TRBV23-1|TRBJ2-3
TGCGCCAGCAGTCCCCTGGGACTAGCGGGAGGTCCCTGCACAGATACGCAGTATTTT
CASSPLGLAGGPCTDTQYF
>TRBD1|TRBV27|TRBJ1-1
TGTGCCAGCGGGAAGGGACAGCCTGAAGCTTTCTTT
CASGKGQPEAFF
>TRBD2|TRBV15|TRBJ2-1
TGTGCCACCAGCAGAGATCTGGCGGGAGGGGGGTACAATGAGCAGTTCTTC
CATSRDLAGGGYNEQFF